This T cell receptor (beta chain) was identified in a study of cytomegalovirus exposure and HLA in healthy donors. Across the study: Unique TCRs from HLA-typed donors, 65 million to 85 million of them, were held in an early data release. Study-level results: It was only CMV serostatus that was available as immune exposure information. A list of 150 to 200 TCR beta chains associated with cytomegalovirus was given.

Germline CDR1 MGHRA, CDR2 YSYEKL. This CDR3 has 14 amino acids. V was clipped by 3 bases and J by 9 bases; unmatched bases: 6. Concerning this clone: Its specificity is not known.

Primers included in the PCR were 60 Vbeta and 13 Jbeta primers. Per the authors' pipeline: Roughly 10 million shared chains were among the about 80 million unique TCR beta chains that a later analysis counted. Clones were read by immunoSEQ multiplex PCR, and TCRdb kept only the in-frame ones, dropping some. V and J calls and clone size are those listed in that table; D and trimming were worked out from the DNA. Of around 150,000 clones in the sample, over 50% were seen once. Source material: PBMCs. The sequence came from a human donor in good health. The rearrangement uses TRBV4-1 and TRBJ2-1; the match to TRBD2 covers 9 bases. The CDR3 region is CASSQGLAMPEQFF. CDR3 bases: TGCGCCAGCAGCCAGGGACTAGCCATGCCTGAGCAGTTCTTC.